Below are 11 T cell receptor beta chains sequenced from a single sample in a study of tumor-infiltrating lymphocytes in primary liver carcinoma (dated by TCRdb to 2016 to 2017). RNA from unsorted whole blood was extracted with TRIzol reagent, and germline DNA was obtained with the DNeasy Blood & Tissue kit. The instrument was an Illumina HiSeq 2500. TCRbeta-specific cDNA was reverse-transcribed from 500 ng total RNA using a constant-region primer and ProtoScript II reverse transcriptase. TCRbeta libraries were built with three nested multiplex PCR rounds, a slightly modified ARM-PCR procedure. The first two PCR rounds used multiplex TRBV1-TRBV30 forward primers with a Cbeta reverse primer, each for about 9 cycles. TCRdb trimmed public reads at Q25 via fastp, called clones via MiXCR and kept in-frame beta chains. When rows share a CDR3 protein, they turn into one entry using the most common DNA and genes. Recorded for this sample are about 200,000 distinct CDR3 sequences; about 65% of them occurred a single time. The ten largest clones take up 5.5% to 9% of the sample.

Sequenced: peripheral blood. Every receptor here comes from a woman aged 55-69 years with primary liver carcinoma and hepatitis B virus infection.

This clonotype was observed many times. J is TRBJ1-3 and V is TRBV11-2; no definite D call. Trimming stripped 2 bases from V and 0 bases from J, with 11 bases between. The germline V gene encodes CDR1 SGHAT and CDR2 FQNNGV. The CDR3 contains 16 residues. The CDR3: CASSLSRRSSGNTIYF. CDR3 nucleotide sequence: TGTGCCAGCAGCTTAAGTCGACGGTCCTCTGGAAACACCATATATTTT.

The CDR3 region is CASSRGTYEQYF. CDR3 nucleotides: TGTGCCAGCTCGCGGGGGACCTACGAGCAGTACTTC. V usage is TRBV2 and J usage is TRBJ2-7; TRBD2 matches 7 bases. After removal of 8 bases from V and 2 bases from J, the junction contained 3 bases not matched to a gene. CDR1 and CDR2 from the germline V gene are SNHLY and FYNNEI. This CDR3 is 12 amino acids long.

About this clonotype itself: It is likely a read error, because the conserved phenylalanine at the end of the CDR3 is missing. V is TRBV11-1 and J is TRBJ2-3; 8 bases map to TRBD2. Germline CDR1 is SGHAT and CDR2 is FQDESV (reference sequence). After removal of 4 bases from V and 6 bases from J, the junction contained 9 bases not matched to a gene. The CDR3 contains 15 residues. CDR3 loop: CASSSLGLVSDTQYL. DNA for the CDR3: TGTGCCAGCAGCTCTCTGGGACTAGTCTCCGATACGCAGTATTTA.

This clonotype was recorded at least ten times. The rearrangement joins TRBV4-2 to TRBJ2-3, with 12 nucleotides matching TRBD2. This CDR3 is built from 18 residues. The trim removed 0 bases at V and 2 bases at J, leaving 6 bases unmatched. The germline V gene has CDR1 LGHNA and CDR2 YNFKEQ. CDR3 sequence: CASSQELAGGPTTDTQYF. The CDR3 region has the DNA TGTGCCAGCAGCCAAGAACTAGCGGGAGGCCCCACCACAGATACGCAGTATTTT.

Concerning this clonotype: A read error is likely, as this CDR3 ends without the conserved phenylalanine or tryptophan. The chain links TRBV11-3 to TRBJ1-1; D is uncertain. The CDR3 is 16 amino acids. Germline assignment: CDR1 SGHNT and CDR2 YENEEA. CDR3 nucleotides: TGTGCCAGCAGCTTAGCCGACGGAAGAATGAACTCTGAAGCTTTCCTT. Its protein is CASSLADGRMNSEAFL.

CDR3 in amino acids: CASSPPSGTGELFF. CDR3 nucleotide sequence: TGTGCCAGCAGCCCCCCAAGCGGGACCGGGGAGCTGTTTTTT. J is TRBJ2-2 and V is TRBV5-4; D may be TRBD2 (6 bases). The CDR3 contains 14 residues. CDR1 is SGHNT and CDR2 is YYREEE in the germline V gene (reference sequence). V lost 4 bases and J 5 bases, leaving 12 bases between the germline ends.

The chain has TRBV7-8 and TRBJ2-1; TRBD2 agrees at 14 bases. This CDR3 contains 17 residues. The V segment lost 5 bases and the J segment 4 bases; nucleotides outside the gene matches: 7. From germline, CDR1 is SGHVS and CDR2 FQNEAQ. CDR3 coding DNA: TGTGCCAGCAGCCCTCTGACTAGCGGGAGGGCTTACAATGAGCAGTTCTTC. Protein: CASSPLTSGRAYNEQFF.

The rearrangement uses TRBV6-5 and TRBJ2-1, with D perhaps TRBD1 (6 bases). Trimming removed 5 bases at V and 8 bases at J, with 19 bases between. The CDR3 sequence is 15 residues long. Germline CDR1 MNHEY, CDR2 SVGAGI. CDR3 coding DNA: TGTGCCAGCAGTCCCGGACAGCCGACCTATGATGAGCAGTTCTTC. It translates to CASSPGQPTYDEQFF.

To note about this clonotype: One base away lies a much larger clone, so this may be a sequencing read error. CDR3 sequence (DNA): TGTGCCAGCAGCTTAGCGGGAGGGAGCATCGGGGAGCTGTTTTTT. As protein: CASSLAGGSIGELFF. This sequence joins TRBV7-9 and TRBJ2-2; 7 bases align to TRBD2. The V gene's germline CDR1 is SEHNR and CDR2 FQNEAQ (reference sequence). V gave up 0 bases and J gave up 7 bases; unmatched junction bases: 5. This CDR3 is 15 amino acids long.

This clonotype appeared a few times. The CDR3 sequence: CASSLASSTDTQYF. The CDR3 coding sequence is TGCGCCAGCAGCTTAGCATCTAGCACAGATACGCAGTATTTT. This chain connects TRBV5-1 to TRBJ2-3; D gene ambiguous. The CDR3 has 14 residues. V was pared by 2 bases and J by 0 bases, with 7 bases between. Per the germline V gene, CDR1 is SGHRS and CDR2 is YFSETQ.

On this clonotype itself: A read error may explain this, as a much larger clone is one base away. The J gene is TRBJ1-2, the V gene TRBV30; D remains ambiguous. This CDR3 contains 13 residues. Germline values: CDR1 GTSNPN, CDR2 SVGIG (reference sequence). The CDR3 region has the DNA TGTGCCTGGAGTGTAGAGGCTAACTATGACTACACCTTC. This sequence encodes CAWSVEANYDYTF.